Below, one T cell receptor (beta chain) is given with its context. In the authors' methods: Cell counts per sample came from amplifying reference gene primers. Some clones are missing from TCRdb's copy, which holds only in-frame ones; the method was immunoSEQ multiplex PCR. V and J calls plus clone size are reproduced from that table; the DNA served to infer D and trimming. The repertoire includes 150,000 to 160,000 clones, 75% to 85% of them detected once, and under 0.75% sits in the top ten. CDR1 is LGHDT and CDR2 is YNNKEL in the germline V gene (reference sequence). V trimming: 4 bases; J trimming: 4 bases; junction bases outside the gene matches: 6. The CDR3 length is 14 residues. The record originates from a study of blood T cell repertoires in COVID-19. Turning to the study itself: The origin of the acute and convalescent COVID-19 samples was the United States, Italy and Spain. Sample material is recorded as cDNA or gDNA derived from T cells, B-cell-depleted T cells, or PBMCs.

The chain recombines TRBV3-1 (or the pseudogene TRBV3-2) with TRBJ1-2, with 7 bases identical to TRBD1. The sequenced material came from peripheral blood. The origin of this receptor is a man in his sixties with acute or convalescent COVID-19. The CDR3 DNA follows: TGTGCCAGCAGCCCCCGGACAGGATTCTATGGCTACACCTTC. Amino acids: CASSPRTGFYGYTF.